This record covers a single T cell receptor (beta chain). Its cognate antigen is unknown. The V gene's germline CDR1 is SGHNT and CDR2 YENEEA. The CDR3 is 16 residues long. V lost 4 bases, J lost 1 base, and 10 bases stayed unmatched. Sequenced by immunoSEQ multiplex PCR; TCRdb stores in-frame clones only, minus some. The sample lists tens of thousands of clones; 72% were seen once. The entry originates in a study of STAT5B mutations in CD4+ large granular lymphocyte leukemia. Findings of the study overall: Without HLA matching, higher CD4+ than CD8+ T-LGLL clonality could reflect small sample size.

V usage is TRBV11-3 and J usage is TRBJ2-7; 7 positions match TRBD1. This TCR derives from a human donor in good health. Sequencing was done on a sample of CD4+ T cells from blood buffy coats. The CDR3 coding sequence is TGTGCCAGCAGCTCAGACAGGGACGTCTATTCCTACGAGCAGTACTTC. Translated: CASSSDRDVYSYEQYF.